These 24 T cell receptor beta chains share one sample of origin, sequenced in a study of spatial heterogeneity in lung cancer. TCRdb used MiXCR to reprocess the 5' RACE reads, holding one entry per CDR3 protein. The sample shows about 13,000 distinct CDR3 sequences, approximately 5.5% of them seen only once. Regarding the study as a whole: Higher tumor mutation counts went along with higher counts of expanded intratumoral alpha and beta TCRs.

Time point given: sample taken at primary tumor resection. The antigens these receptors bind are not known. The material sequenced was lung tumor tissue, taken at surgery. The receptors derive from a male donor with early-stage non-small cell lung cancer.

This clonotype is classed as medium-sized. Because this beta chain is a stray read in a library intended to capture alpha chains, its abundance should not be given much weight. The chain recombines TRBV20-1 with TRBJ2-5, with TRBD1 as a possible D gene (5 bases). Trimming took off 0 bases at V and 1 base at J, with 9 bases between the two ends. This CDR3 is 14 amino acids long. In germline, CDR1 is DFQATT, CDR2 SNEGSKA (reference sequence). The CDR3 here is CSARDQGSQETQYF. CDR3 nucleotide sequence: TGCAGTGCTAGAGATCAGGGTAGCCAAGAGACCCAGTACTTC.

In regard to this clonotype: Little can be read into the size of this beta chain, an off-target read in a library designed for alpha chains. The rearrangement links TRBV9 to TRBJ2-7, with D uncertain. Germline V CDR1 and CDR2: SGDLS, YYNGEE. Trimming took 0 bases from V and 0 from J, leaving 10 bases between them. The CDR3 is 15 residues long. Written as DNA, the CDR3 is TGTGCCAGCAGCGTAGCTCCAGAGAGCTCCTACGAGCAGTACTTC. It specifies CASSVAPESSYEQYF.

This clonotype has at least ten counts. This beta chain was picked up by a library intended for alpha chains and is off target, so its count carries little meaning. This chain links TRBV7-9 with TRBJ2-5; D is perhaps TRBD2 (6 bases). The CDR3 runs 16 residues. Germline loops: CDR1 SEHNR, CDR2 FQNEAQ (reference sequence). The V end lost 5 bases, the J end lost 1 base, and 17 bases lay between the germline ends. CDR3 sequence reads: CASSPGRVSLQETQYF. The CDR3 coding sequence is TGTGCCAGCAGCCCCGGGAGAGTCAGCCTCCAAGAGACCCAGTACTTC.

This clonotype was found many times. This beta chain is a stray sequence in a library constructed for alpha chains; its clone size is not meaningful. The J gene is TRBJ1-1, the V gene TRBV7-2, with D possibly matching TRBD1 (5 bases). The CDR3 covers 15 residues. V dropped 6 bases and J dropped 1 base, with 15 bases sitting between them. CDR1 is SGHTA, CDR2 FQGNSA, per germline. The CDR3 is CASSIRTRENTEAFF. The CDR3 DNA reads TGTGCCAGCAGTATCAGGACACGGGAGAACACTGAAGCTTTCTTT.

This clonotype was counted ten times or more. This beta chain turned up in a library designed for alpha chains; as an off-target read, its abundance says little. The chain employs TRBV3-1 and TRBJ1-5; D is ambiguous. CDR3 length: 14 residues. The V end was cut by 3 bases, the J end by 0 bases, with 6 bases between. The germline gives CDR1 LGHDT, CDR2 YNNKEL (reference sequence). CDR3 in amino acids: CASSQEGSNQPQHF. DNA for the CDR3: TGTGCCAGCAGCCAGGAGGGTAGCAATCAGCCCCAGCATTTT.

This clonotype qualifies as medium-sized. This beta chain was picked up by a library intended for alpha chains and is off target, so its count carries little meaning. V and J are TRBV20-1 and TRBJ2-3, with TRBD1 matching over 8 bases. The CDR3 is 14 residues long. Trimming cost V 0 bases and J 5 bases; bases outside gene matches: 4. Germline CDR1 DFQATT, CDR2 SNEGSKA (reference sequence). DNA for the CDR3: TGCAGTGCTAGAGATCAGGGGGCGGGAGATACGCAGTATTTT. This sequence encodes CSARDQGAGDTQYF.

This clonotype was counted a few times. This beta chain represents an off-target read in a library built for alpha chains; its size is of limited meaning. This chain uses TRBV4-3 with TRBJ2-3; TRBD1 agrees at 9 bases. The CDR3 spans 18 residues. Looked up from germline, CDR1 is LGHNA and CDR2 is YSLEER. V shed 0 bases, J shed 2 bases, and the junction held 9 bases outside the gene matches. The CDR3, as DNA: TGCGCCAGCAGCCAAGATGGGACAGGGTTGAGCGCCACAGATACGCAGTATTTT. Translation gives CASSQDGTGLSATDTQYF.

On this clonotype: This beta chain was picked up by a library intended for alpha chains and is off target, so its count carries little meaning. CDR3: CASRGSPGYGYTF. Written as DNA, the CDR3 is TGTGCCAGCAGGGGCAGCCCGGGGTATGGCTACACCTTC. This chain joins TRBV7-9 and TRBJ1-2, with D uncertain. The CDR3 contains 13 residues. From germline, CDR1 is SEHNR and CDR2 FQNEAQ (reference sequence). V lost 6 bases, J lost 5 bases, and 13 bases lay in between.

This clonotype was detected many times. Little can be read into the size of this beta chain, an off-target read in a library designed for alpha chains. This chain connects TRBV6-2 or TRBV6-3 to TRBJ2-1; D unclear. The V gene lost 6 bases and the J gene lost 0 bases, with 9 bases spanning the gap. The CDR3 is 14 residues long. Germline loops: CDR1 MNHEY, CDR2 SVGEGT. The CDR3 loop reads CASSSYGSYNEQFF. CDR3 coding DNA: TGTGCCAGCAGCTCTTATGGCTCCTACAATGAGCAGTTCTTC.

This clonotype showed up many times. This beta chain is an unintended read in a library built for alpha chains; its size means little. The chain has TRBV20-1 and TRBJ2-2, with D tentatively TRBD2 (6 bases). The ends were cut back, 3 bases at V and 0 bases at J, with 8 bases in the middle. The germline gives CDR1 DFQATT, CDR2 SNEGSKA (reference sequence). This CDR3 has 14 amino acids. The CDR3 nucleotides read TGCAGTGCTAGGACTAGTTCGAACACCGGGGAGCTGTTTTTT. It specifies CSARTSSNTGELFF.

This clonotype was detected only a few times. This beta chain represents an off-target read in a library built for alpha chains; its size is of limited meaning. The J gene is TRBJ2-5, the V gene TRBV24-1; D unresolved. Germline lookup yields CDR1 KGHDR and CDR2 SFDVKD. The CDR3 spans 13 residues. V shed 2 bases and J shed 5 bases, with 8 bases lying between them. CDR3: CATSDSTVETQYF. As DNA, the CDR3 is TGTGCCACCAGTGATTCGACGGTTGAGACCCAGTACTTC.

This clonotype has ten or more counts. This beta chain is a stray sequence in a library constructed for alpha chains; its clone size is not meaningful. The J gene is TRBJ2-1, the V gene TRBV24-1; 10 bases map to TRBD2. CDR1 and CDR2 from the germline V gene are KGHDR and SFDVKD. V lost 0 bases, J lost 8 bases, and 0 bases stayed unmatched. This CDR3 region has 14 residues. CDR3 sequence (DNA): TGTGCCACCAGTGATTTGGGGACTAGCGATGAGCAGTTCTTC. Encoded protein: CATSDLGTSDEQFF.

At least ten counts were recorded for this clonotype. The library was prepared for alpha chains; this beta chain is a stray read, so its frequency means little. V gene TRBV20-1 combines with J gene TRBJ2-4, with TRBD2 identical over 12 bases. Germline V gene sequence: CDR1 DFQATT, CDR2 SNEGSKA (reference sequence). This CDR3 contains 16 residues. After removal of 2 bases from V and 2 bases from J, the junction contained 4 bases not matched to a gene. The CDR3 sequence is CSARPLAGGPKNIQYF. DNA of the CDR3: TGCAGTGCTAGACCCCTAGCGGGGGGGCCCAAAAACATTCAGTACTTC.

In its sample, this clonotype ranks as medium-sized. In a library made to pick up alpha chains, this beta chain is a stray read with a size that means little. Here the CDR3 reads CASRGSGGNTEAFF. The CDR3 DNA reads as TGCGCCAGCCGGGGGTCCGGGGGGAACACTGAAGCTTTCTTT. This chain joins TRBV10-1 and TRBJ1-1; a weak D match, TRBD1 (5 bases). The CDR3 covers 14 residues. Trimming removed 8 bases from V and 1 base from J, with 14 bases in between. Looked up from germline, CDR1 is WNHNN and CDR2 is SYGVQD (reference sequence).

In this sample, this clonotype turned up many times. This beta chain turned up in a library designed for alpha chains; as an off-target read, its abundance says little. The rearrangement uses TRBV20-1 and TRBJ2-3, with D perhaps matching TRBD1 (6 bases). The CDR3 extends over 14 amino acids. Trimming took off 0 bases at V and 3 bases at J, with 10 bases between the two ends. Germline V gives CDR1 DFQATT, CDR2 SNEGSKA (reference sequence). The CDR3 nucleotides are TGCAGTGCTAGAGATATAGGGGGAACAGATACGCAGTATTTT. Amino acids: CSARDIGGTDTQYF.

The sample holds many counts of this clonotype. The size of this beta chain means little, since it is a stray read in a library made for alpha chains. This chain links TRBV10-3 with TRBJ2-2; D might be TRBD1 or TRBD2, each matching 5 bases. The CDR3 spans 19 residues. Trimming removed 5 bases from V and 0 bases from J, with 22 bases in between. Germline CDR1 reads ENHRY; CDR2 reads SYGVKD. CDR3 nucleotides: TGTGCCATCAGTCCCCTCCCGGATGAGGGGTTCGCGAACACCGGGGAGCTGTTTTTT. It translates to CAISPLPDEGFANTGELFF.

The table lists this clonotype with a few counts. This beta chain represents an off-target read in a library built for alpha chains; its size is of limited meaning. The chain is built from TRBV12-3 or TRBV12-4 and TRBJ1-1; D is uncertain. This CDR3 has 11 amino acids. V was trimmed by 7 bases and J by 10 bases, leaving 13 bases between them. CDR3 sequence reads: CASTRESGAFF. For the CDR3, the DNA is TGTGCCAGCACCCGGGAGTCAGGAGCTTTCTTT.

This clonotype has a count of ten or more. This beta chain turned up in a library designed for alpha chains; as an off-target read, its abundance says little. For the CDR3, the DNA is TGTGCCAGCAGCTTTTTTCTGGAGGAAAAACTGTTTTTT. This translates into CASSFFLEEKLFF. The chain uses TRBV7-2 and TRBJ1-4, with no clear D. Germline V gives CDR1 SGHTA, CDR2 FQGNSA. This CDR3 is 13 amino acids long. V was clipped by 3 bases and J by 8 bases, with 10 bases between them.

There are a few counts of this clonotype. Since the library was made to target alpha chains, this beta chain is a stray read and its abundance is not meaningful. The rearrangement links TRBV6-2 or TRBV6-3 to TRBJ1-6, with 7 bases matching TRBD1. The junction had 15 bases not matched to a gene; V was cut back by 10 bases and J by 6 bases. CDR3 length: 16 residues. Germline V gene lookup returns CDR1 MNHEY and CDR2 SVGEGT. This CDR3 is CANKEGMDRPNSPLHF. CDR3 DNA: TGTGCCAACAAAGAGGGGATGGACAGGCCTAATTCACCCCTCCACTTT.

This clonotype was picked up many times. Being off target in a library aimed at alpha chains, this beta chain has a size of little meaning. The V call is TRBV6-5, the J call TRBJ1-2, with 8 positions matching TRBD1. The length of the CDR3 is 13 residues. The V gene end was trimmed by 7 bases and the J gene end by 4 bases; junction bases not matched to a gene: 5. Germline CDR1 is MNHEY and CDR2 is SVGAGI. The CDR3 region has the DNA TGTGCCAGCAATCAGGGGGCGGGCTATGGCTACACCTTC. Amino acid sequence: CASNQGAGYGYTF.

This clonotype has more than one count but fewer than ten. This beta chain is an unintended read in a library built for alpha chains; its size means little. The CDR3 DNA sequence: TGTGCCAGCAGCTTAGACAAATTCACAGATACGCAGTATTTT. Translated: CASSLDKFTDTQYF. The gene calls are TRBV7-2 and TRBJ2-3; D is unresolved. Germline lookup yields CDR1 SGHTA and CDR2 FQGNSA. Trimming left V 1 base short and J 2 bases short, with 7 bases between. CDR3 length: 14 amino acids. The entire variable domain, with the rest obtained from reference TRBV7-2 and TRBJ2-3, is as follows: GAGVSQSPSNKVTEKGKDVELRCDPISGHTALYWYRQSLGQGLEFLIYFQGNSAPDKSGLPSDRFSAERTGGSVSTLTIQRTQQEDSAVYLCASSLDKFTDTQYFGPGTRLTVL.

This clonotype came up a few times. In a library made to pick up alpha chains, this beta chain is a stray read with a size that means little. This chain joins TRBV6-1 and TRBJ2-3, with D unresolved. This CDR3 is 14 amino acids long. Germline CDR1 MNHNS, CDR2 SASEGT. V dropped 9 bases and J dropped 7 bases, with 20 bases sitting between them. The CDR3 bases are TGTGCCAGTCAACGGGCGGAACTCGGGTATACGCAGTATTTT. Translated: CASQRAELGYTQYF.

This clonotype ranks as hyperexpanded. This beta chain came through as a stray read in a library set up for alpha chains, and its size says little. This chain connects TRBV2 to TRBJ2-1; TRBD1 matches at 7 bases. Germline V lookup: CDR1 SNHLY, CDR2 FYNNEI. This CDR3 region has 18 residues. Trimming removed 1 base from V and 6 bases from J; junction bases left unmatched: 15. CDR3 residues: CASSEGVVGDRTSNEQFF. In nucleotides, the CDR3 is TGTGCCAGCAGTGAAGGGGTGGTTGGGGACAGAACGTCCAATGAGCAGTTCTTC.

By sample share, this clonotype is large. For a library built for alpha chains, this beta chain is a stray read; little rests on its size. The chain joins TRBV6-1 to TRBJ2-2, with 8 bases aligning to TRBD1. Germline loops: CDR1 MNHNS, CDR2 SASEGT. This CDR3 is 16 amino acids long. V shed 4 bases, J shed 2 bases, and the junction held 6 bases outside the gene matches. CDR3 region: CASSVYGTGNTGELFF. DNA for the CDR3: TGTGCCAGCAGTGTGTATGGGACAGGAAACACCGGGGAGCTGTTTTTT.